Listed below are T cell receptor beta chains from one sample, sequenced in a study of cytomegalovirus exposure and HLA in healthy donors. Clones were read by immunoSEQ multiplex PCR, and TCRdb kept only the in-frame ones, dropping some. The table lists 150,000 to 250,000 clones, 85% of them singletons. Sequenced input: PBMCs. These TCRs come from a woman between 50 and 59 years old in good health and CMV-seronegative. Both conserved end residues are part of each CDR3. The D gene is left open where the match is weak. Clone size appears in some rows only: once, few, many, or a class for an expanded clone.

v_call	clone_size	d_call	cdr3_length	j_call	cdr3_nt	cdr3_aa
TRBV7-2	once	TRBD2	16	TRBJ2-3	TGTGCCAGCAGCTTAGGGCCGACTAGCGGCACAGATACGCAGTATTTT	CASSLGPTSGTDTQYF
TRBV18	.	.	16	TRBJ1-1	TGTGCCAGCTCACCACCTCTTAGGGGCTCGAACACTGAAGCTTTCTTT	CASSPPLRGSNTEAFF
TRBV7-6	.	TRBD2	15	TRBJ2-1	TGTGCCAGCAGCCCTACGGGAGGAAGGTACAATGAGCAGTTCTTC	CASSPTGGRYNEQFF
TRBV27	.	.	16	TRBJ1-5	TGTGCCAGCAGTCCACTTTTAGGCGGGGGGAATCAGCCCCAGCATTTT	CASSPLLGGGNQPQHF
TRBV7-9	.	TRBD1	19	TRBJ1-3	TGTGCCAGCAGCTTCCCCCCTCAGACAGGGTTGGATACTGGAAACACCATATATTTT	CASSFPPQTGLDTGNTIYF
TRBV7-9	.	TRBD1	14	TRBJ1-1	TGTGCCAGCAGCTTAGTACAGGGGGCGGGTGAAGCTTTCTTT	CASSLVQGAGEAFF
TRBV15	.	.	16	TRBJ1-4	TGTGCCACCAGCAGAGATGGGGGGGCAACTAATGAAAAACTGTTTTTT	CATSRDGGATNEKLFF
TRBV29-1	.	TRBD2	16	TRBJ2-1	TGCAGCGTGCAAGGTAGCGGGACTAGCTCCTACAATGAGCAGTTCTTC	CSVQGSGTSSYNEQFF
TRBV5-6	.	TRBD1	15	TRBJ2-7	TGTGCCAGCAGCGCGGGTGGGACAGGGTCCTACGAGCAGTACTTC	CASSAGGTGSYEQYF
TRBV19	.	.	16	TRBJ1-2	TGTGCCAGTAGTATAGATCCTCTGGCCAATTACGGGGGCTACACCTTC	CASSIDPLANYGGYTF
TRBV6-1	.	.	15	TRBJ1-5	TGTGCCAGCAGTGAATTGAACAGCCCCAATCAGCCCCAGCATTTT	CASSELNSPNQPQHF
TRBV9	few	.	15	TRBJ2-7	TGTGCCAGCAGCGCCGGACAGTCACCCTCCTACGAGCAGTACTTC	CASSAGQSPSYEQYF
TRBV28	.	TRBD1	18	TRBJ2-6	TGTGCCAGCAGCCAAGAGGGACAGGGCTACTCTGGGGCCAACGTCCTGACTTTC	CASSQEGQGYSGANVLTF
TRBV2	.	.	16	TRBJ1-2	TGTGCCAGCAGTCCCCGGGAGGGCCGACTAGTCTATGGCTACACCTTC	CASSPREGRLVYGYTF
TRBV13	few	.	15	TRBJ1-4	TGTGCCAGCAGCTTAGGACAGACAACTAATGAAAAACTGTTTTTT	CASSLGQTTNEKLFF
TRBV5-1	.	TRBD1	14	TRBJ2-2	TGCGCCAGCAGTTTTCCACAGGGGGCCGGGGAGCTGTTTTTT	CASSFPQGAGELFF
TRBV28	.	.	15	TRBJ2-3	TGTGCCAGCAAGGCCTCCCAGGGCAGCACAGATACGCAGTATTTT	CASKASQGSTDTQYF
TRBV11-2	.	TRBD1	17	TRBJ2-6	TGTGCCAGCAGCCCCGGACAGGTTAGCTCTGGGGCCAACGTCCTGACTTTC	CASSPGQVSSGANVLTF
TRBV7-9	few	TRBD1	12	TRBJ2-7	TGTGCCATCGAGGACAGGGAAGACGAGCAGTACTTC	CAIEDREDEQYF
TRBV9	.	.	15	TRBJ2-7	TGTGCCAGCAGCGTAGAATCAGGGTCGGCGTACGAGCAGTACTTC	CASSVESGSAYEQYF
TRBV5-1	.	.	15	TRBJ1-1	TGCGCCAGCAGCTTGTCACACGCCATGAACACTGAAGCTTTCTTT	CASSLSHAMNTEAFF
TRBV7-9	.	.	13	TRBJ1-1	TGTGCCAGCACCGAGTCGGGGAACACTGAAGCTTTCTTT	CASTESGNTEAFF
TRBV28	.	TRBD1	14	TRBJ2-7	TGTGCCAGCGGAGTAGGGACAGGTTCCTACGAGCAGTACTTC	CASGVGTGSYEQYF
TRBV27	once	TRBD1	15	TRBJ2-1	TGTGCCAGCAGTTTAGGGGACAGCACAATCAATGAGCAGTTCTTC	CASSLGDSTINEQFF
TRBV6-5	.	.	11	TRBJ1-1	TGTGCCAGCAGTTCCGGACTCAAAGCTTTCTTT	CASSSGLKAFF